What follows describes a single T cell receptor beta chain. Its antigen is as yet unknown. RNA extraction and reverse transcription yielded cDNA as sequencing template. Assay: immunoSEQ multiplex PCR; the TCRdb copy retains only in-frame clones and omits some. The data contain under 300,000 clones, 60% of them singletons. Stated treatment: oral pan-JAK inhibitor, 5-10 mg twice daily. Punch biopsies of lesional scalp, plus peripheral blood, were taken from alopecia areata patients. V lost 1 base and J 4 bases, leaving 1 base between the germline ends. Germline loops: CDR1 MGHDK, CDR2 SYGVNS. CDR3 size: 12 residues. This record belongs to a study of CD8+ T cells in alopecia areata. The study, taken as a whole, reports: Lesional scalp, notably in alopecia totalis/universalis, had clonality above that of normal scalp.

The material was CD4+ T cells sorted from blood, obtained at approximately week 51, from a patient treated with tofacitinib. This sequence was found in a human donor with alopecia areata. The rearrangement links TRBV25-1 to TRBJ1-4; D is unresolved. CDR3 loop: CASSEFNEKLFF. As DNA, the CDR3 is TGTGCCAGCAGTGAATTTAATGAAAAACTGTTTTTT.